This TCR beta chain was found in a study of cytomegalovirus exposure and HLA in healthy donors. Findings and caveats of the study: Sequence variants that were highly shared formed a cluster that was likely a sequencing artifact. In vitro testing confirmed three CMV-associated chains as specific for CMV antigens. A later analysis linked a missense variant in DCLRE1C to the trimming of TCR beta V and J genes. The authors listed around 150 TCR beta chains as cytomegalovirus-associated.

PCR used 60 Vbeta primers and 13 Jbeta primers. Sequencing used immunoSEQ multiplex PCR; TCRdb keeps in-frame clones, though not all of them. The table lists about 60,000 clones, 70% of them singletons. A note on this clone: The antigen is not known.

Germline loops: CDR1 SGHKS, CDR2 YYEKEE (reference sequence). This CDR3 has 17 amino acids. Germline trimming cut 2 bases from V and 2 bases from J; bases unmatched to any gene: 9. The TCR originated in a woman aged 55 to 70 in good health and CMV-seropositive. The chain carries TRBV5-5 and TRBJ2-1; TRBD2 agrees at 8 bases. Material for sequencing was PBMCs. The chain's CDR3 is CASSFTERGRAYNEQFF. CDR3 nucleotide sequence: TGTGCCAGCAGCTTTACAGAGCGGGGGCGCGCCTACAATGAGCAGTTCTTC.